This T cell receptor (beta chain) came from a study of blood T cell repertoires in COVID-19. Whole-study context: T cells, B-cell-depleted T cells, or PBMCs provided the cDNA or gDNA that served as material.

Data came from immunoSEQ multiplex PCR; TCRdb stores just in-frame clones and leaves some out. The profile shows approximately 270,000 clones, roughly 85% of them singletons. V was trimmed by 0 bases and J by 9 bases, leaving 12 bases between them. The CDR3 has 14 amino acids. Germline loops: CDR1 SGHTA, CDR2 FQGNSA. This receptor was identified in a man younger than 35 with active or convalescent COVID-19. Sequenced input: peripheral blood. The gene calls are TRBV7-2 and TRBJ1-5; maybe TRBD1 (5 bases). The CDR3 here is CASSLAGWGGPQHF. CDR3 sequence (DNA): TGTGCCAGCAGCTTAGCAGGGTGGGGGGGGCCCCAGCATTTT.